This TCR beta chain was recovered during a study of cytomegalovirus exposure and HLA in healthy donors. Study-wide points: Among donors in an Asian-associated ancestry cluster, a later analysis reportedly found fewer N-insertions than the approximately 670-donor mean. Cytomegalovirus status, reportedly, was diagnosed with high specificity and sensitivity by the classifier. In a later analysis, V- and J-gene trimming of beta chains associated with a DCLRE1C missense variant, replicated independently.

Germline trimming cut 4 bases from V and 1 base from J; bases unmatched to any gene: 8. There are 19 residues in the CDR3. Germline V gives CDR1 PRHDT, CDR2 FYEKMQ (reference sequence). Details on this clone: The antigen remains undetermined.

This PCR relied on a set of 60 Vbeta primers and 13 Jbeta primers. Generated by immunoSEQ multiplex PCR, the TCRdb table keeps only in-frame clones and is missing some. This table has about 130,000 clones, about 80% appearing once. This chain uses TRBV13 with TRBJ2-2; 14 positions match TRBD2. The clonotype comes from a woman aged 45-59 years in good health and CMV-seronegative. Sequencing used PBMCs. This CDR3 reads CASSSGLAGVIRNTGELFF. The DNA for the CDR3 is TGTGCCAGCAGCTCGGGACTAGCGGGAGTCATCCGGAACACCGGGGAGCTGTTTTTT.